This T cell receptor beta chain stems from a study of circulating CD8 cells and anti-PD-1 response in melanoma. Regarding the study as a whole: Replicates were generally not done for experiments.

The QIAseq Immune Repertoire TCR panel built the libraries from roughly 16 ng of total RNA. TCRdb passed the reads through MiXCR, listing each CDR3 protein once. Of a few hundred distinct CDR3 sequences listed, around 7.7% are singletons. This clonotype is categorized as medium-sized (0.01 to 0.1%). Its antigen is not known. From live CD3+CD8+TCRalphabeta+ cells, four PD-1 and/or TIGIT subsets were sorted. The material was CD8+ T cells from PBMCs, obtained at baseline or after one month of anti-PD-1 therapy (not recorded which). This clonotype originated in a human donor with melanoma.

The CDR3 spells CASSLTSGGAYEQFF. The CDR3 DNA reads as TGCGCCAGCAGCCTGACTAGCGGGGGGGCATATGAGCAGTTCTTC. The chain recombines TRBV4-3 with TRBJ2-1, with 14 positions matching TRBD2. The J segment lost 8 bases and the V segment lost 4 bases, leaving 4 bases of the junction unmatched. Germline V gene data show CDR1 as LGHNA and CDR2 as YSLEER. The CDR3 sequence is 15 residues long.